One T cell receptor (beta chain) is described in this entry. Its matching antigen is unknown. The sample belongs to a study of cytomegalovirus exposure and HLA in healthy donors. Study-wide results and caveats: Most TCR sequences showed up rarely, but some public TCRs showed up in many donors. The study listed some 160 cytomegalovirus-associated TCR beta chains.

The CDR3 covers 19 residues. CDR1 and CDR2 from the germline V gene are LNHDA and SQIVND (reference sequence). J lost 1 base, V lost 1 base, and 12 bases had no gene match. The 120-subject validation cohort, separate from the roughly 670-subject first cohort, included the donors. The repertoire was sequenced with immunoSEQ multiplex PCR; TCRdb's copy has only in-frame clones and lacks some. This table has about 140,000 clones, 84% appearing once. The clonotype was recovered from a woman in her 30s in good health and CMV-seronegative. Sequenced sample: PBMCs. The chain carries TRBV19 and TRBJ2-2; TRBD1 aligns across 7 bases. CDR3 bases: TGTGCCAGTAGTATAGGGATCGGACAGGCCAAGCAGAACACCGGGGAGCTGTTTTTT. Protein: CASSIGIGQAKQNTGELFF.